This T cell receptor (beta chain) was recovered during a study of blood T cell repertoires in COVID-19. Study-wide context: T cells, B-cell-depleted T cells, or PBMCs provided the cDNA or gDNA that served as material.

The protocol was immunoSEQ multiplex PCR, while the TCRdb copy is restricted to in-frame clones and leaves out a portion. Among about 230,000 clones, 65% to 85% were seen once, and the ten largest hold 6% to 9.5%. V lost 3 bases and J lost 5; bases outside the gene matches: 5. Germline CDR1 and CDR2: SGHRS and YFSETQ. There are 15 residues in the CDR3. The sample comprised peripheral blood. The chain couples TRBV5-1 to TRBJ2-5; 12 bases fit TRBD1. The TCR sequence derives from a woman aged 80 or over with acute or convalescent COVID-19. CDR3 residues: CASSWGQGAMETQYF. CDR3 sequence (DNA): TGCGCCAGCAGCTGGGGACAGGGGGCGATGGAGACCCAGTACTTC.